Below, one T cell receptor (beta chain) is given with its context. What it recognizes is unknown. The data are from a study of cytomegalovirus exposure and HLA in healthy donors. Points from the study as a whole: Immune exposure information available was restricted to CMV serostatus.

The CDR3 sequence is 13 residues long. V trimming: 4 bases; J trimming: 7 bases; junction bases outside the gene matches: 4. Germline loops: CDR1 WNHNN, CDR2 SYGVQD (reference sequence). Primers included in the PCR were 60 Vbeta and 13 Jbeta primers. Sequencing used immunoSEQ multiplex PCR; TCRdb keeps in-frame clones, though not all of them. Of 170,000 or so clones in the sample, around three quarters were seen once. This sequence originates from a woman aged 45-65 years in good health and CMV-seropositive. What was sequenced was PBMCs. This sequence joins TRBV10-1 and TRBJ2-5; 9 bases map to TRBD1. The CDR3 DNA is TGCGCCAGCAGTGTACAGGGGGCAGGGACCCAGTACTTC. This translates into CASSVQGAGTQYF.